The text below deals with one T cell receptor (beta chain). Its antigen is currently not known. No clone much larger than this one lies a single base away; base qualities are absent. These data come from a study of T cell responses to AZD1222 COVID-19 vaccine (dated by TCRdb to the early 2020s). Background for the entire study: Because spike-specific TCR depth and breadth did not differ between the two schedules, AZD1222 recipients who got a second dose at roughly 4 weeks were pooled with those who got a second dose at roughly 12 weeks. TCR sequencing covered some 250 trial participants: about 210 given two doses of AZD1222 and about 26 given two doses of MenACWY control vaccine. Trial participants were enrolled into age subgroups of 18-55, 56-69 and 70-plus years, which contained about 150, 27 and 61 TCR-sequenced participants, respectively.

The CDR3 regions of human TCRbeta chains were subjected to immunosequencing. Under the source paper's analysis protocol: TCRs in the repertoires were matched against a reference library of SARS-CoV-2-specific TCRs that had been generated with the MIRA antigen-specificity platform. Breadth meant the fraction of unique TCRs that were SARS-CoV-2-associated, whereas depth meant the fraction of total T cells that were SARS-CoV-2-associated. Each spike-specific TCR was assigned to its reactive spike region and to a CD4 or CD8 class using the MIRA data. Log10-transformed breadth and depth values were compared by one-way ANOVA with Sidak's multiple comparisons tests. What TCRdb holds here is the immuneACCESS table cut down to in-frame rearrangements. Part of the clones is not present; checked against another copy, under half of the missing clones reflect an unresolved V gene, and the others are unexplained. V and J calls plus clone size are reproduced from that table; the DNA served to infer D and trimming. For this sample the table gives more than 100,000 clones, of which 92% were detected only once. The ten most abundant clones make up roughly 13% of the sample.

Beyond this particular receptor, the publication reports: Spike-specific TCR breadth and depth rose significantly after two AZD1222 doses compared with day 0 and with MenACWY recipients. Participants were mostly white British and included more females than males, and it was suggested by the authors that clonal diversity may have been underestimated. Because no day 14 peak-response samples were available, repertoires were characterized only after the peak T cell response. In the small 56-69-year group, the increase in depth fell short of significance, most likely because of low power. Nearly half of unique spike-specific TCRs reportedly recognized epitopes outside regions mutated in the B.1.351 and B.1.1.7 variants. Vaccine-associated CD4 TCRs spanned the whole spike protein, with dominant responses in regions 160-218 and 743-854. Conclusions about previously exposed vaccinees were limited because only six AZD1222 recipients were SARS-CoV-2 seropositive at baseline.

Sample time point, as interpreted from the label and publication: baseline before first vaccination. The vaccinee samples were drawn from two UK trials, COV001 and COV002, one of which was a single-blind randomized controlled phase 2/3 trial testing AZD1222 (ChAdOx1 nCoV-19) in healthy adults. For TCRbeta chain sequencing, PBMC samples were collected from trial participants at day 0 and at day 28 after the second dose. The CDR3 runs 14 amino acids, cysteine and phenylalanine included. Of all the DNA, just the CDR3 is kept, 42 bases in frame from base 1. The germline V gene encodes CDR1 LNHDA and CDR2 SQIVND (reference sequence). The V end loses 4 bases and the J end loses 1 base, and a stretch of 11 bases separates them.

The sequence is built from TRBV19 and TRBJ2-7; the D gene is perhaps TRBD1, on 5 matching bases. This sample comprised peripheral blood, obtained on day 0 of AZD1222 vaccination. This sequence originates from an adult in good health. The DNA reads TGTGCCAGTAGTACCTCAGGGTTGTCCTACGAGCAGTACTTC. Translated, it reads CASSTSGLSYEQYF.